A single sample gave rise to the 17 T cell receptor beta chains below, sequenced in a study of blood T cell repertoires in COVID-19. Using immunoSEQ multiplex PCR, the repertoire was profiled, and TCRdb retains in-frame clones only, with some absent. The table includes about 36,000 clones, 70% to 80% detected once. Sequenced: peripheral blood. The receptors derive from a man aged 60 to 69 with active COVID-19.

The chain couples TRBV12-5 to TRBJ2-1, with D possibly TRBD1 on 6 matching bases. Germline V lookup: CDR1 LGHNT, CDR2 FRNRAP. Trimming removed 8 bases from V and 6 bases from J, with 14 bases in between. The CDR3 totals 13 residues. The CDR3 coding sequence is TGTGCTAGTACTGGAAACAGGGCCAATGAGCAGTTCTTC. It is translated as CASTGNRANEQFF.

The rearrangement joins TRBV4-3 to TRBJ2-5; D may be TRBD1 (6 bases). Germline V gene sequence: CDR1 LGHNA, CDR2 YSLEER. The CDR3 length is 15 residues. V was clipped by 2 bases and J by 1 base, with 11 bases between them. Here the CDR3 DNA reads TGCGCCAGCAGCCAATCCGGGACAACCCAAGAGACCCAGTACTTC. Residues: CASSQSGTTQETQYF.

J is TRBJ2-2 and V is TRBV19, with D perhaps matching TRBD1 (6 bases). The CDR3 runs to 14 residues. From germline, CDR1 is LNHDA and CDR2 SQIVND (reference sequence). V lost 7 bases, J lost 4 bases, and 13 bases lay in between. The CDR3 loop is CASIDEGGTGELFF. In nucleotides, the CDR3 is TGTGCCAGTATCGATGAAGGGGGCACCGGGGAGCTGTTTTTT.

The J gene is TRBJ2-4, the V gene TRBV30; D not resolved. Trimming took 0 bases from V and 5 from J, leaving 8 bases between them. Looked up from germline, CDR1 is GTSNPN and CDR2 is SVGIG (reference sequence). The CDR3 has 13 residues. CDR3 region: CAWSVPGQNIQYF. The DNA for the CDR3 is TGTGCCTGGAGTGTTCCGGGTCAAAACATTCAGTACTTC.

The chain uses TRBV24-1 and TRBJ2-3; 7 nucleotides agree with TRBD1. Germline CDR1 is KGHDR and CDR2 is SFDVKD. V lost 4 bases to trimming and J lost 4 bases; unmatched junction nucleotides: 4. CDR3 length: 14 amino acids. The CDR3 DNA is TGTGCCACCAGTGACCCTACAGGGGCAGATACGCAGTATTTT. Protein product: CATSDPTGADTQYF.

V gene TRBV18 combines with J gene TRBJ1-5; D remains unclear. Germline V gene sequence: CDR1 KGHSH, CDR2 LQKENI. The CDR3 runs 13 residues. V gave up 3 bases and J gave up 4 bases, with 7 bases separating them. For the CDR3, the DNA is TGTGCCAGCTCACCCGGAGGAAATCAGCCCCAGCATTTT. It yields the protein CASSPGGNQPQHF.

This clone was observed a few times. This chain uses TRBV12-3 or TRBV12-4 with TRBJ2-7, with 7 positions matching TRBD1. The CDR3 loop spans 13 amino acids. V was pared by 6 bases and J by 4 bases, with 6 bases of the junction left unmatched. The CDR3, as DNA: TGTGCCAGCAGCCAGGGACAGATTTACGAGCAGTACTTC. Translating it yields CASSQGQIYEQYF.

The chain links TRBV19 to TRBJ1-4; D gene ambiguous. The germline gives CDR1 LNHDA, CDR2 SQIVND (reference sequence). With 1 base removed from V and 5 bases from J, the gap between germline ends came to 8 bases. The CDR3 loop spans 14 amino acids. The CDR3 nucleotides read TGTGCCAGTAGTATAGCTCGGGAGAATGAAAAACTGTTTTTT. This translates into CASSIARENEKLFF. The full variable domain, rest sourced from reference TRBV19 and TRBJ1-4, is DGGITQSPKYLFRKEGQNVTLSCEQNLNHDAMYWYRQDPGQGLRLIYYSQIVNDFQKGDIAEGYSVSREKKESFPLTVTSAQKNPTAFYLCASSIARENEKLFFGSGTQLSVL.

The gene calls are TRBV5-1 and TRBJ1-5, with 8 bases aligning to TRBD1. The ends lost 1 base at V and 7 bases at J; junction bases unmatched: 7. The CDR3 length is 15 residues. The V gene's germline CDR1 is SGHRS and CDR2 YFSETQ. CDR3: CASSLRGQVGQPQHF. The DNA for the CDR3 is TGCGCCAGCAGCTTGAGGGGACAGGTAGGACAGCCCCAGCATTTT.

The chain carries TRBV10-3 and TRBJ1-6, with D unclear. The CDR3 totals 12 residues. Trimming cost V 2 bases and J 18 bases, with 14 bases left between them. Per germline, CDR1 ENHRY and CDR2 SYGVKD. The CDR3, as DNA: TGTGCCATCAGTGAGGTCCCCGGACTACGCCACTTT. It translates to CAISEVPGLRHF.

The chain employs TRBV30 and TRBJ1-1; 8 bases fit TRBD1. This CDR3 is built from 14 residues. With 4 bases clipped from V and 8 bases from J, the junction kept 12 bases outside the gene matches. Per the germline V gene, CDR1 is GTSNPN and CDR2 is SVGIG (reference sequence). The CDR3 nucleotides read TGTGCCTGGAAAAGTCGGGACAGGAACTCAGAAGCTTTCTTT. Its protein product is CAWKSRDRNSEAFF. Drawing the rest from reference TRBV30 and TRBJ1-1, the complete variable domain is SQTIHQWPATLVQPVGSPLSLECTVEGTSNPNLYWYRQAAGRGLQLLFYSVGIGQISSEVPQNLSASRPQDRQFILSSKKLLLSDSGFYLCAWKSRDRNSEAFFGQGTRLTVV.

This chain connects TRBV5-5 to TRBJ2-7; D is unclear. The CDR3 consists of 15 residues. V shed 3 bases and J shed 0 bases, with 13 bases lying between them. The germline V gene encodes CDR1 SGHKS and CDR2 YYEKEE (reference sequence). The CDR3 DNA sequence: TGTGCCAGCAGCTCTGACAAAAAAGCCTCCTACGAGCAGTACTTC. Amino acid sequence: CASSSDKKASYEQYF.

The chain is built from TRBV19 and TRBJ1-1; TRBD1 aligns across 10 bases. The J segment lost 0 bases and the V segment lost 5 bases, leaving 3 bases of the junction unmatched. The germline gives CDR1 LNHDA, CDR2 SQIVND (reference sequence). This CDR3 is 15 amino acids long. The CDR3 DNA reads TGTGCCAGTAGTTTGGGACAGGGGATGAACACTGAAGCTTTCTTT. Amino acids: CASSLGQGMNTEAFF.

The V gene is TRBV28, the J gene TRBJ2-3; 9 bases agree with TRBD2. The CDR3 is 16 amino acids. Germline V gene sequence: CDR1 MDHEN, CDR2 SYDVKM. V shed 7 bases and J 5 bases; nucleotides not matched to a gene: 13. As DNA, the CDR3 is TGTGCCAGCACGAATTTAGCGGGAGAGGCACAAGATACGCAGTATTTT. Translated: CASTNLAGEAQDTQYF.

As DNA, the CDR3 is TGTGCCAGCAGCGTAGGGACAGGGAACTATGGCTACACCTTC. This encodes CASSVGTGNYGYTF. The chain combines TRBV9 with TRBJ1-2; 8 bases match TRBD1. The CDR3 consists of 14 residues. Losses at the gene ends were 0 bases for V and 2 bases for J; bases not matched to a gene: 0. CDR1 SGDLS and CDR2 YYNGEE come from the germline V gene. Based on the CDR3 plus reference TRBV9 and TRBJ1-2, the full variable domain is DSGVTQTPKHLITATGQRVTLRCSPRSGDLSVYWYQQSLDQGLQFLIQYYNGEERAKGNILERFSAQQFPDLHSELNLSSLELGDSALYFCASSVGTGNYGYTFGSGTRLTVV.

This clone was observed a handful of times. CDR3 sequence: CAISEPDRVRDGQYF. CDR3 coding DNA: TGTGCCATCAGTGAGCCGGACAGGGTGCGTGACGGGCAGTACTTC. The genes are TRBV10-3 and TRBJ2-7; 8 nucleotides match TRBD1. Trimming took 2 bases from V and 9 from J; bases not matched to a gene: 12. CDR3 length: 15 amino acids. Germline V lookup: CDR1 ENHRY, CDR2 SYGVKD.

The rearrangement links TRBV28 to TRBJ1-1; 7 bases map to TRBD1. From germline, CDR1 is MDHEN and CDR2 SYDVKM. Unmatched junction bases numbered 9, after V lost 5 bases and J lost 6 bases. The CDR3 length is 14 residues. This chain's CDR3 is CASSTTGEWAEAFF. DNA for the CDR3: TGTGCCAGCAGTACCACAGGGGAGTGGGCTGAAGCTTTCTTT.